One T cell receptor (beta chain) is described in this entry. This entry is derived from a study of blood T cell repertoires in COVID-19. CDR1 is SGHDT, CDR2 YYEEEE, per germline. V gave up 2 bases and J gave up 2 bases; unmatched junction bases: 7. The CDR3 has 15 amino acids. The age range of participants was 18 to 89 years, with residence in about two dozen US areas. Clones were read by immunoSEQ multiplex PCR, and TCRdb kept only the in-frame ones, dropping some. The sample has 120,000 to 150,000 clones; roughly 83% are singletons. The source material was PBMCs or T cells enriched from blood (not recorded which). The chain links TRBV5-6 to TRBJ2-7, with TRBD1 matching 7 bases. The clonotype comes from a man in his forties or fifties with acute COVID-19. Here the CDR3 DNA reads TGTGCCAGCAGCTTCCGGGACAGCGGTGCCTACGAGCAGTACTTC. Its protein product is CASSFRDSGAYEQYF.